This T cell receptor (beta chain) was obtained from a study of response to subunit inactivated influenza vaccine. Regarding the study as a whole: The authors proposed limited new T cell recruitment per seasonal influenza vaccination.

From the RT-PCR reads, TCRdb called clonotypes with MiXCR, one entry per CDR3 protein. The data show hundreds of thousands of distinct CDR3 sequences, around 15% seen once. This clonotype was seen ten or more times. Its antigen is not identified. The CDR3 consists of 17 residues. The J segment lost 0 bases and the V segment lost 5 bases, leaving 10 bases of the junction unmatched. The rearrangement uses TRBV12-3 or TRBV12-4 and TRBJ2-1, with 7 bases that match TRBD1. The source is a man over 45 who received an inactivated influenza vaccine. This material consisted of PBMCs from blood, taken 14 to 15 days before vaccination. DNA for the CDR3: TGTGCCAGCAGTCCTGGACAGGACCGTAGCTCCTACAATGAGCAGTTCTTC. Its protein is CASSPGQDRSSYNEQFF.